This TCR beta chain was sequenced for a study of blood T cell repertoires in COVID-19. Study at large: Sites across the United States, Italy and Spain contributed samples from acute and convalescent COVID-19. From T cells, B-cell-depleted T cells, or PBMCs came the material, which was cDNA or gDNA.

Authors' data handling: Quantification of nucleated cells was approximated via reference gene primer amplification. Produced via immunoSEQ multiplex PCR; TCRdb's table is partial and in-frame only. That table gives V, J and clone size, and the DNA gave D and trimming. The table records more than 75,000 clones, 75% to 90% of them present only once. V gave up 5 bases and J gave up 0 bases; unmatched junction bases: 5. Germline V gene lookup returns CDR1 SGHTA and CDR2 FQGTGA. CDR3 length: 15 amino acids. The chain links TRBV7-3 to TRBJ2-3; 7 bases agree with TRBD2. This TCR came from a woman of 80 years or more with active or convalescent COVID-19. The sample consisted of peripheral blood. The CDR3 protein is CASSPLAGSTDTQYF. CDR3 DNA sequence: TGTGCCAGCAGCCCATTAGCGGGTAGCACAGATACGCAGTATTTT.